This T cell receptor (beta chain) comes out of a study of beta chain features in type 1 diabetes. Across the study: Age, gender and cell yields were alike across patients and healthy donors. The samples had around 100 million sorted cells examined in all.

Each sorted fraction was over 95% pure. The V segment lost 2 bases and the J segment 13 bases; nucleotides outside the gene matches: 14. Germline CDR1 is SGHDN and CDR2 is FVKESK. CDR3 length equals 16 residues. A few counts support this clone. Its antigen is still unknown. Regarding the study as a whole: People with Type 1 diabetes carried modestly yet significantly shorter TCRB CDR3s in all four CD4+ subsets.

The isolated RNA, all of it, was reverse transcribed, so expressed TCRB transcripts were what got sequenced. Reads from naive, central memory and regulatory T cell samples averaged about 3.3 million. Using immunoSEQ multiplex PCR, the repertoire was profiled, and TCRdb retains in-frame clones only, with some absent. Seen here are under 350,000 clones, around 15% observed once, and the top ten hold more than 0.015%. Sequenced input: naive CD4+ T cells from blood. This TCR derives from a man younger than 40 with type 1 diabetes. J is TRBJ2-1 and V is TRBV14, with 10 bases matching TRBD2. The CDR3 is CASSQTRQAGGYFQFF. The CDR3, as DNA: TGTGCCAGCAGCCAAACTCGTCAAGCGGGAGGGTATTTCCAGTTCTTC.